The sequence of this T cell receptor beta chain was determined in a study of blood T cells in healthy people across ages. The germline CDR1 and CDR2 sequences are SGHTA and FQGNSA. The V end was cut by 1 base, the J end by 2 bases, with 5 bases between. This CDR3 is built from 13 residues. For the second PCR, which ran for roughly 6 to 12 cycles, a sample-barcoded 5' primer and a J-beta primer mix were used. TCRdb ran MiXCR on the 5' RACE reads and lists one entry per CDR3 protein. The sample has more than 500,000 distinct CDR3 sequences; roughly 29% are singletons. The genes are TRBV7-2 and TRBJ1-2; D is ambiguous. The sequence derives from a woman in her seventies in good health. Sequencing used blood. CDR3 in DNA: TGTACCAGCAGCTTAGGCAGAAACTATGGCTACACCTTC. Translated: CTSSLGRNYGYTF.